These 17 T cell receptor beta chains originate from one sample sequenced in a study of T cells in Graves' hyperthyroidism and ophthalmopathy. TCR beta CDR3 regions were amplified from RNA. The TCR CDR3 first-round RT-PCR relied on the HTBI primer set. Each CDR3 protein is one row after TCRdb ran MiXCR on the multiplex PCR reads. The sample has about 350,000 distinct CDR3 sequences, roughly 13% seen once. Sequencing was performed on blood. Receptor source: a woman in her thirties with Graves' hyperthyroidism.

This clonotype was counted between two and nine times. The V call is TRBV9, the J call TRBJ2-5; a possible D gene is TRBD2 (6 bases). Germline V gene data show CDR1 as SGDLS and CDR2 as YYNGEE. V gave up 4 bases and J gave up 2 bases, with 12 bases separating them. The CDR3 consists of 14 residues. As DNA, the CDR3 is TGTGCCAGCAGCACACGGGGGTCGCAAGAGACCCAGTACTTC. It codes for CASSTRGSQETQYF.

The genes are TRBV20-1 and TRBJ2-1; 7 nucleotides line up with TRBD1. Germline V gene lookup returns CDR1 DFQATT and CDR2 SNEGSKA (reference sequence). The length of the CDR3 is 14 residues. V shed 6 bases and J 6 bases; nucleotides not matched to a gene: 11. Written as DNA, the CDR3 is TGCAGTGCCGTTGGGACAGCTGCCCTCAATGAGCAGTTCTTC. Its translation: CSAVGTAALNEQFF.

This clonotype was seen repeatedly, ten times or more. The chain couples TRBV11-2 to TRBJ2-1; no clear D. Per germline, CDR1 SGHAT and CDR2 FQNNGV. CDR3 length equals 11 residues. V lost 7 bases, J lost 4 bases, and 5 bases lay in between. CDR3 coding DNA: TGTGCCAGCAAAGAATACAATGAGCAGTTCTTC. It codes for CASKEYNEQFF.

V gene TRBV7-3 combines with J gene TRBJ1-1; unclear D gene. Germline assignment: CDR1 SGHTA and CDR2 FQGTGA. The V end lost 2 bases, the J end lost 0 bases, and 10 bases lay between the germline ends. This CDR3 is built from 15 residues. The CDR3 protein is CASSLSGDMNTEAFF. In DNA, the CDR3 is TGTGCCAGCAGCTTATCGGGAGACATGAACACTGAAGCTTTCTTT.

The chain recombines TRBV20-1 with TRBJ2-1; D is possibly TRBD1 (5 bases). CDR3 size: 12 residues. The germline gives CDR1 DFQATT, CDR2 SNEGSKA (reference sequence). V gave up 5 bases and J gave up 5 bases, with 10 bases separating them. CDR3 sequence reads: CSAADTNNEQFF. In DNA form, the CDR3 reads TGCAGTGCTGCGGACACTAACAATGAGCAGTTCTTC.

This clonotype was recorded at least ten times. V usage is TRBV6-1 and J usage is TRBJ1-6; 7 bases line up with TRBD1. This CDR3 comprises 13 residues. CDR1 MNHNS and CDR2 SASEGT come from the germline V gene. Unmatched junction bases numbered 5, after V lost 5 bases and J lost 10 bases. The CDR3 is CASSPLTGSPLHF. The DNA of the CDR3 is TGTGCCAGCAGTCCATTGACAGGGTCACCCCTCCACTTT.

This clonotype was detected ten times or more. This rearrangement joins TRBV28 to TRBJ1-2; 7 bases agree with TRBD1. This CDR3 is built from 12 residues. Germline V CDR1 and CDR2: MDHEN, SYDVKM. V dropped 6 bases and J dropped 8; count of bases not matched to a gene: 6. CDR3 sequence reads: CASREGARGYTF. In nucleotides, the CDR3 is TGTGCCAGCAGAGAGGGGGCGAGAGGCTACACCTTC.

This clonotype has ten or more counts. The rearrangement links TRBV20-1 to TRBJ2-5, with TRBD1 matching over 7 bases. The CDR3 spans 14 residues. Germline lookup yields CDR1 DFQATT and CDR2 SNEGSKA (reference sequence). V trimming: 1 base; J trimming: 1 base; junction bases outside the gene matches: 3. CDR3 protein: CSARGDSPQETQYF. In nucleotides, the CDR3 is TGCAGTGCTAGAGGGGACAGCCCCCAAGAGACCCAGTACTTC.

This clonotype was seen many times. The V call is TRBV6-5, the J call TRBJ1-1, with D possibly TRBD1 on 5 matching bases. This CDR3 has 14 amino acids. Trimming shortened V by 0 bases and J by 3 bases, and 8 bases separated the two germline ends. Germline-derived CDR1 and CDR2 are MNHEY and SVGAGI. In DNA form, the CDR3 reads TGTGCCAGCAGTTACTCAGGGGAGTACACTGAAGCTTTCTTT. Encoded protein: CASSYSGEYTEAFF.

This clonotype was counted a few times. V is TRBV7-8 and J is TRBJ2-3, with D perhaps matching TRBD2 (6 bases). CDR3 length equals 16 residues. The germline V gene has CDR1 SGHVS and CDR2 FQNEAQ. The germline V and J ends were trimmed by 4 bases and 5 bases, with 19 bases remaining between them. The CDR3 loop is CASSSGRRVAGDTQYF. The CDR3 DNA sequence: TGTGCCAGCAGCTCGGGGAGGAGGGTAGCCGGAGATACGCAGTATTTT.

This clonotype came up many times. The J gene is TRBJ2-2, the V gene TRBV30; TRBD2 is a possible D gene (5 bases). This CDR3 has 14 amino acids. Deletions cut 3 bases from V and 0 bases from J, with 8 bases between. Germline V gene sequence: CDR1 GTSNPN, CDR2 SVGIG (reference sequence). This chain's CDR3 is CAWRGDTNTGELFF. Written as DNA, the CDR3 is TGTGCCTGGAGGGGAGACACGAACACCGGGGAGCTGTTTTTT.

The rearrangement uses TRBV19 and TRBJ1-6; no clear D gene. V shed 6 bases and J shed 11 bases, with 14 bases lying between them. The CDR3 is 13 residues long. Germline V lookup: CDR1 LNHDA, CDR2 SQIVND (reference sequence). The CDR3 spells CASSDRGVTPLHF. DNA of the CDR3: TGTGCCAGTAGCGACCGGGGAGTAACACCCCTCCACTTT.

This clonotype appeared a few times. V gene TRBV15 combines with J gene TRBJ1-2; D possibly corresponds to TRBD1 (5 bases). Germline V CDR1 and CDR2: LNHNV, YYDKDF (reference sequence). V lost 3 bases and J lost 3, with 20 bases in between. This CDR3 has 17 amino acids. The CDR3 is CATSSDGGKGLDYGYTF. The CDR3 DNA reads as TGTGCCACCAGCAGCGACGGGGGGAAAGGATTAGACTATGGCTACACCTTC.

To note about this clonotype: This may come from a read error, since a much larger clone is one base off. This rearrangement joins TRBV12-3 or TRBV12-4 to TRBJ1-2; D remains ambiguous. The CDR3 contains 11 residues. V dropped 5 bases and J dropped 8 bases, with 9 bases sitting between them. CDR3 DNA sequence: TGTGCCAGCAGTCGTATCGTGGGCTACACCTTC. Its translation: CASSRIVGYTF.

This clonotype appeared a few times. This sequence joins TRBV28 and TRBJ2-3, with 10 nucleotides matching TRBD2. The trim removed 6 bases at V and 2 bases at J, leaving 2 bases unmatched. The length of the CDR3 is 14 residues. From germline, CDR1 is MDHEN and CDR2 SYDVKM. The CDR3 reads CASRGLANTDTQYF. The CDR3 DNA reads TGTGCCAGCAGGGGACTAGCGAACACAGATACGCAGTATTTT.

The chain joins TRBV19 to TRBJ2-7; D is unresolved. Germline V gene data show CDR1 as LNHDA and CDR2 as SQIVND (reference sequence). CDR3 length: 16 amino acids. V was clipped by 0 bases and J by 3 bases, with 15 bases between them. The DNA of the CDR3 is TGTGCCAGTAGTATAGATTGGCCGGAGCCCCTCTACGAGCAGTACTTC. It encodes CASSIDWPEPLYEQYF.

This clonotype has a count of ten or more. The rearrangement uses TRBV11-2 and TRBJ1-2, with a possible D match to TRBD1 (5 bases). V lost 0 bases and J 6 bases, leaving 11 bases between the germline ends. The germline CDR1 and CDR2 sequences are SGHAT and FQNNGV. The CDR3 totals 14 residues. The CDR3 coding sequence is TGTGCCAGCAGCTTAGATAGGGGCGGGGATGGCTACACCTTC. This gives the protein CASSLDRGGDGYTF.